This T cell receptor beta chain was found in a study of cytomegalovirus exposure and HLA in healthy donors. V lost 10 bases and J 0 bases, leaving 11 bases between the germline ends. Germline V gene data show CDR1 as SGHRS and CDR2 as YFSETQ. The CDR3 loop spans 12 amino acids. Vbeta (60) and Jbeta (13) primers were used in the PCR. Clones were sequenced by immunoSEQ multiplex PCR, and TCRdb holds only the in-frame ones, with some missing. This sample has 70,000 to 95,000 clones, with roughly 80% found just once. The sequence was obtained from a man in his forties in good health and CMV-seronegative. The sequenced sample consisted of PBMCs. The chain uses TRBV5-1 and TRBJ2-7; D is perhaps TRBD2 (5 bases). The CDR3: CAAGCSSYEQYF. The CDR3 DNA is TGCGCCGCGGGCTGTAGCTCCTACGAGCAGTACTTC.